The rows below give T cell receptor beta chains drawn from one sample of a study of T cell repertoires in cytomegalovirus infection. TCRdb itself ran the reads through MiXCR, one entry per CDR3 protein. The sample consists of some 700,000 distinct CDR3 sequences, roughly 36% of them appearing once. What was sequenced was PBMCs. These receptors were obtained from a human donor in good health (CMV status not recorded). Some clones in this sample may be carry-over from other donors' samples. CDR3s include the opening cysteine and the closing phenylalanine or tryptophan. A D gene is named only where the DNA matches it firmly. Not all rows give a size; the values are once, few, many and, for expanded clones, a class.

14	TRBV19	TRBJ2-1	-	TRBD2	TGTGCCAGTAGTATTGGGTTAGCGGGACATGAGCAGTTCTTC	CASSIGLAGHEQFF
12	TRBV2	TRBJ2-7	-	-	TGTGCCAGCAGTGTTGGGAGCTACGAGCAGTACTTC	CASSVGSYEQYF
16	TRBV28	TRBJ2-5	-	TRBD2	TGTGCCAGCAGCCCGGGAGCTGCTCGCGGGGGGGAGACCCAGTACTTC	CASSPGAARGGETQYF
12	TRBV28	TRBJ1-5	few	-	TGTGCCAGTACTTATAGCAATCAGCCCCAGCATTTT	CASTYSNQPQHF
16	TRBV28	TRBJ2-3	-	TRBD2	TGTGCCAGCAGACCCGCTGGGGGGGATATCACAGATACGCAGTATTTT	CASRPAGGDITDTQYF
15	TRBV6-1	TRBJ1-3	-	TRBD1	TGTGCCAGCAGCAGACAGGGGATGCCTGGAAACACCATATATTTT	CASSRQGMPGNTIYF
11	TRBV20-1	TRBJ2-7	-	-	TGCAGTGCTAGAGTGGTGGGCGAGCAGTACTTC	CSARVVGEQYF
13	TRBV5-6	TRBJ2-3	once	-	TGTGCCAGCAGCCCTCTGGGGGTAGATACGCAGTATTTT	CASSPLGVDTQYF
15	TRBV28	TRBJ1-1	-	TRBD1	TGTGACAGCAGTCACCTACGGACAGGGAACACTGAAGCTTTCTTT	CDSSHLRTGNTEAFF
12	TRBV28	TRBJ2-7	-	-	TGTGCCAGCAGTTACGCCCACTACGAGCAGTACTTC	CASSYAHYEQYF
16	TRBV7-6	TRBJ1-2	-	-	TGTGCCAGCAGCTTAGTTGGAGGGGCCGACCACTATGGCTACACCTTC	CASSLVGGADHYGYTF
16	TRBV27	TRBJ2-1	few	-	TGTGCCAGCAGTTTCTCGGCTGGCGAACAGACACATGAGCAGTTCTTC	CASSFSAGEQTHEQFF
18	TRBV7-6	TRBJ2-7	many	TRBD2	TGTGCCAGCAGCTCCCGCATTGTCTCTAGCGGGAGTCAGTATGAGCAGTACTTC	CASSSRIVSSGSQYEQYF
14	TRBV4-1	TRBJ1-6	-	-	TGCGCCAGCAGCCAAGGCAGGGAGCAGTCACCCCTCCACTTT	CASSQGREQSPLHF